The 8 T cell receptor beta chains below all came from one sample that was sequenced in a study of blood T cell repertoires in COVID-19 (dated by TCRdb to 2018 to 2020). The method behind the library was the immunoSEQ multiplex PCR assay. TCRdb provides this immuneACCESS table in a form limited to in-frame rearrangements. Some clones are lacking; in checked studies, under half of them reflect an unresolved V gene, and why the rest are absent is not known. For this sample the table gives a few hundred thousand clones, of which more than 75% were detected only once. The top ten clones comprise about 9.8% of the sample. Sample: peripheral blood. The receptors originated from a man in his forties who had recovered from COVID-19.

The genes are TRBV5-4 and TRBJ1-3; D gene ambiguous. Germline CDR1 SGHNT, CDR2 YYREEE (reference sequence). This CDR3 region has 13 residues. Trimming pared 4 bases from V and 6 bases from J, leaving 11 bases between. The CDR3 DNA follows: TGTGCCAGCAGCCCAGCGGGTACAAACACCATATATTTT. It translates to CASSPAGTNTIYF.

The chain uses TRBV27 and TRBJ1-1; tentative D call: TRBD1 (5 bases). With 3 bases removed from V and 5 bases from J, the gap between germline ends came to 10 bases. The CDR3 consists of 13 residues. Germline CDR1 reads MNHEY; CDR2 reads SMNVEV (reference sequence). The CDR3 DNA reads TGTGCCAGCAGTTTGGGGGGTATAACTGAAGCTTTCTTT. Protein sequence: CASSLGGITEAFF.

The CDR3 spells CASSGGAKQYF. CDR3 nucleotides: TGTGCCAGCAGCGGTGGGGCAAAGCAGTACTTC. This chain links TRBV7-3 with TRBJ2-7, with D perhaps matching TRBD1 (5 bases). There are 11 residues in the CDR3. V was cut by 5 bases and J by 8 bases, with 10 bases left in between. The germline V gene encodes CDR1 SGHTA and CDR2 FQGTGA.

Here the CDR3 reads CASSKDPRAGPYEQYF. Here the CDR3 DNA reads TGTGCCAGCAGCAAAGACCCCCGAGCGGGCCCCTACGAGCAGTACTTC. The chain couples TRBV9 to TRBJ2-7; D is possibly TRBD2 (6 bases). Germline V lookup: CDR1 SGDLS, CDR2 YYNGEE. This CDR3 is 16 amino acids long. V was cut by 4 bases and J by 2 bases, with 19 bases left in between.

V is TRBV18 and J is TRBJ1-1; 9 bases match TRBD1. CDR3 length: 15 amino acids. Per germline, CDR1 KGHSH and CDR2 LQKENI. V dropped 3 bases and J dropped 1; count of bases not matched to a gene: 3. Here the CDR3 DNA reads TGTGCCAGCTCACCGGACAGGGGTGGGAACACTGAAGCTTTCTTT. Translation gives CASSPDRGGNTEAFF.

The rearrangement uses TRBV5-6 and TRBJ2-2; perhaps TRBD1 as D (6 bases). The CDR3 has 14 residues. The V end lost 4 bases, the J end lost 4 bases, and 11 bases lay between the germline ends. The germline gives CDR1 SGHDT, CDR2 YYEEEE. This CDR3 is CASSTGSGTGELFF. CDR3 coding DNA: TGTGCCAGCAGCACAGGGTCGGGCACCGGGGAGCTGTTTTTT.

The V call is TRBV4-3, the J call TRBJ1-3; tentative D call: TRBD1 (6 bases). V dropped 4 bases and J dropped 5 bases, with 18 bases sitting between them. The CDR3 extends over 16 amino acids. Germline CDR1 reads LGHNA; CDR2 reads YSLEER. CDR3 bases: TGCGCCAGCAGCCTTGGGGAACAGGGCGGCAGAAACACCATATATTTT. It yields the protein CASSLGEQGGRNTIYF.

The chain couples TRBV11-2 to TRBJ2-7; 9 bases are shared with TRBD2. The CDR3 covers 15 residues. Germline loops: CDR1 SGHAT, CDR2 FQNNGV. Losses at the gene ends were 3 bases for V and 1 base for J; bases not matched to a gene: 4. The CDR3 DNA reads TGTGCCAGCAGCTTCGGTAGCGGGGGATCCTACGAGCAGTACTTC. It encodes CASSFGSGGSYEQYF. The full variable domain, completed using reference TRBV11-2 and TRBJ2-7, is EAGVAQSPRYKIIEKRQSVAFWCNPISGHATLYWYQQILGQGPKLLIQFQNNGVVDDSQLPKDRFSAERLKGVDSTLKIQPAKLEDSAVYLCASSFGSGGSYEQYFGPGTRLTVT.